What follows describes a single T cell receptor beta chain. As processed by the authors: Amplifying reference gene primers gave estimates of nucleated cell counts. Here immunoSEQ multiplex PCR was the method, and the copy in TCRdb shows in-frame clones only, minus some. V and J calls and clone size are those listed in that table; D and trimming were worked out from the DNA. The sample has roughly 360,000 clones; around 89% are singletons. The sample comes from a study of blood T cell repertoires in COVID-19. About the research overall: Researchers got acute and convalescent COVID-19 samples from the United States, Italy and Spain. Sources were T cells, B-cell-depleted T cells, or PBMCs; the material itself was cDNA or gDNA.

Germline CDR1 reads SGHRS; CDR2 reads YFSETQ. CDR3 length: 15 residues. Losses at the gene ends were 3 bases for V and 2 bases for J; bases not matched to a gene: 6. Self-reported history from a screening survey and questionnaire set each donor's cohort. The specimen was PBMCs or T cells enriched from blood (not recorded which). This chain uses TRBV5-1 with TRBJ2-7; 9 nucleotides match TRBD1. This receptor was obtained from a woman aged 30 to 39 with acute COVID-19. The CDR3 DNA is TGCGCCAGCAGCTCAGGAGGGACAGGGACCTACGAGCAGTACTTC. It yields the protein CASSSGGTGTYEQYF.